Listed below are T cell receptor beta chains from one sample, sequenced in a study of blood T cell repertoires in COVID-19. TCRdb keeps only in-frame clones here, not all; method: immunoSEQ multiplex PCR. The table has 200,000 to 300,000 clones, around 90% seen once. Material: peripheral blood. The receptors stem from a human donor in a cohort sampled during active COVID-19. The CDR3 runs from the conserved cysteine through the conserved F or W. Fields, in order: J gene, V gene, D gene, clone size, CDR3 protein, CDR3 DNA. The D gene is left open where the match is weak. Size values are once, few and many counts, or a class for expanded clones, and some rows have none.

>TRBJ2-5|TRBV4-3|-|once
CASSQDRSGETQYF
TGCGCCAGCAGCCAAGATAGGAGTGGAGAGACCCAGTACTTC
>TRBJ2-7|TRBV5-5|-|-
CASSLVAGSEQYF
TGTGCCAGCAGCTTGGTGGCAGGAAGCGAGCAGTACTTC
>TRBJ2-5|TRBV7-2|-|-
CASSLERTQYF
TGTGCCAGCAGCTTAGAGAGGACCCAGTACTTC
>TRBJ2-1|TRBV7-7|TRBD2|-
CASSISGGFYNEQFF
TGTGCCAGCAGCATTAGCGGGGGATTCTACAATGAGCAGTTCTTC
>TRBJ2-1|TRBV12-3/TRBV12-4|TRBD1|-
CASSPGQGAGQFF
TGTGCCAGCAGCCCCGGCCAGGGGGCGGGGCAGTTCTTC
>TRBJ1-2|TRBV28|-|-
CASSLSTAYGYTF
TGTGCCAGCAGTTTATCCACAGCCTATGGCTACACCTTC
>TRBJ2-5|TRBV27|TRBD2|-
CASIGLAGSLETQYF
TGTGCCAGCATCGGGCTAGCGGGATCGCTGGAGACCCAGTACTTC
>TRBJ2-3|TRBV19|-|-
CASSGDRVSTDTQYF
TGTGCCAGTAGTGGAGACAGAGTTAGCACAGATACGCAGTATTTT
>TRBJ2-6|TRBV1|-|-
CTRMRRGVSGANVLTF
TGCACCCGCATGAGACGGGGGGTCTCTGGGGCCAACGTCCTGACTTTC
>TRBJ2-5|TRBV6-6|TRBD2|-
CASSAWGLAGGETQYF
TGTGCCAGCAGTGCCTGGGGACTAGCGGGAGGGGAGACCCAGTACTTC
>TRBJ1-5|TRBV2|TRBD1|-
CASRPGQINQPQHF
TGTGCCAGCAGACCGGGACAGATCAATCAGCCCCAGCATTTT
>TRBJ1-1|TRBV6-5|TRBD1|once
CASCFGTGFWNTEAFF
TGTGCCAGCTGTTTTGGGACAGGGTTTTGGAACACTGAAGCTTTCTTT
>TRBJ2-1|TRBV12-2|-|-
CASRWEEDPLSLEQFF
TGTGCAAGTCGCTGGGAGGAGGACCCTCTATCGCTTGAGCAGTTCTTC
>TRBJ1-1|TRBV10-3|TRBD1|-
CAISSTGVGTEAFF
TGTGCCATCAGTAGCACAGGGGTCGGCACTGAAGCTTTCTTT
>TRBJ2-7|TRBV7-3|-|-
CASSLGAEGISEQYF
TGTGCCAGCAGCTTAGGAGCTGAAGGAATCTCCGAGCAGTACTTC
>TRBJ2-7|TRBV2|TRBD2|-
CASSEGAAGVYEQYF
TGTGCCAGCAGTGAAGGGGCTGCGGGGGTATATGAGCAGTACTTC
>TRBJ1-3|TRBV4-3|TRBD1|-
CASSQTDREPGNTIYF
TGCGCCAGCAGCCAGACAGACAGGGAACCTGGAAACACCATATATTTT
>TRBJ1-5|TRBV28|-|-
CASTLGARRTQPQHF
TGTGCCAGCACCCTGGGAGCGAGGCGGACTCAGCCCCAGCATTTT
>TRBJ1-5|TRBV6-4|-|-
CASSDSSGGNQPQHF
TGTGCCAGCAGTGACTCCTCAGGGGGCAATCAGCCCCAGCATTTT
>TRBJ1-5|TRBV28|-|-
CASSLTDNQPQHF
TGTGCCAGCAGTTTAACTGATAATCAGCCCCAGCATTTT
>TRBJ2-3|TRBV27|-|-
CASTQHSTDTQYF
TGTGCCAGCACACAGCATAGCACAGATACGCAGTATTTT
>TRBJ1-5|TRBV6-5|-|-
CASRPTRVGNQPQHF
TGTGCCAGCAGACCTACCAGGGTGGGCAATCAGCCCCAGCATTTT
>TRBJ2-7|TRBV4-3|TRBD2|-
CASSQDTLASGGYKGYEQYF
TGCGCCAGCAGCCAAGATACCTTGGCTAGCGGGGGATATAAAGGCTACGAGCAGTACTTC
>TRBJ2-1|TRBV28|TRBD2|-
CASRTSGRGNEQFF
TGTGCCAGCCGCACTAGCGGGAGGGGGAATGAGCAGTTCTTC
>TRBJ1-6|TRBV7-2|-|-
CASSLAPRVWSPLHF
TGTGCCAGCAGCTTAGCGCCGAGGGTTTGGTCACCCCTCCACTTT
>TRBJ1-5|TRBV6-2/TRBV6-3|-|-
CASSYSGEGQPQHF
TGTGCCAGCAGTTACTCGGGGGAGGGACAGCCCCAGCATTTT
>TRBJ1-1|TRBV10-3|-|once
CAISHTDMGNTEAFF
TGTGCCATCAGTCATACGGACATGGGGAACACTGAAGCTTTCTTT
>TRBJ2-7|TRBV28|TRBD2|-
CASSLNPVAGEQYF
TGTGCCAGCAGTTTGAACCCAGTAGCGGGAGAGCAGTACTTC
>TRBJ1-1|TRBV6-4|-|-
CASSDSGQGRAEAFF
TGTGCCAGCAGTGACTCTGGGCAGGGGAGGGCTGAAGCTTTCTTT
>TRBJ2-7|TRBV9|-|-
CASSVSGASSSYEQYF
TGTGCCAGCAGCGTATCAGGGGCCTCAAGCTCCTACGAGCAGTACTTC
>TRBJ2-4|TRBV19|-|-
CASSHLAGANIQYF
TGTGCCAGTAGCCATCTCGCGGGGGCCAACATTCAGTACTTC
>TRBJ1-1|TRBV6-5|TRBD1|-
CASSYRTGNTEAFF
TGTGCCAGCAGTTATAGGACAGGGAACACTGAAGCTTTCTTT
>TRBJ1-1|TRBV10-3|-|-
CAISEQENTEAFF
TGTGCCATCAGCGAACAGGAGAACACTGAAGCTTTCTTT
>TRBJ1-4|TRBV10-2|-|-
CASRGWTGEGNEKLFF
TGCGCCAGCAGGGGGTGGACGGGGGAAGGTAATGAAAAACTGTTTTTT
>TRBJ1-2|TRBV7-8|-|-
CASSASTGTYYGYTF
TGTGCCAGCAGCGCCTCGACGGGGACTTACTATGGCTACACCTTC
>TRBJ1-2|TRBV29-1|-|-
CSVLAGHGYTF
TGCAGCGTTCTGGCAGGGCATGGCTACACCTTC
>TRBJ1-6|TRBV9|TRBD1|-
CASSVGDRVNSPLHF
TGTGCCAGCAGCGTGGGGGACAGGGTTAATTCACCCCTCCACTTT
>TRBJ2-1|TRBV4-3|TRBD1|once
CASSQGGTGQFF
TGCGCCAGCAGCCAAGGCGGGACAGGGCAGTTCTTC
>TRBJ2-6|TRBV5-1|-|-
CASEDSGANVLTF
TGCGCCAGCGAGGACTCTGGGGCCAACGTCCTGACTTTC
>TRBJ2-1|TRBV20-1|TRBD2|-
CSASSGGLAGGYNEQFF
TGCAGTGCTAGTTCGGGCGGGCTAGCGGGAGGTTACAATGAGCAGTTCTTC
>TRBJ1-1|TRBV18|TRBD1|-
CASSRELGQGNTEAFF
TGTGCCAGCTCACGCGAGTTAGGACAGGGAAACACTGAAGCTTTCTTT
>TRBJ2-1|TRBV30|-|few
CAWTIDKHYNEQFF
TGTGCCTGGACGATTGACAAACACTACAATGAGCAGTTCTTC